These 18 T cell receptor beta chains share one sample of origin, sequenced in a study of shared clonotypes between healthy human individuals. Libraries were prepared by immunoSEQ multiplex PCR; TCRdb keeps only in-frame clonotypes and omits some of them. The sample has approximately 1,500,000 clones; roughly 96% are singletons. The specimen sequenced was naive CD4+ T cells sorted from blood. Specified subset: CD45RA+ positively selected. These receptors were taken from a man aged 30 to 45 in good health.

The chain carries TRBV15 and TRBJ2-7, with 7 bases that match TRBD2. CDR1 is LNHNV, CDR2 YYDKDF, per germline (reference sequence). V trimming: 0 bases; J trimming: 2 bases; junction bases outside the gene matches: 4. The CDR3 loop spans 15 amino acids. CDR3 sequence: CATSRDPGGTYEQYF. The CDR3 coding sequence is TGTGCCACCAGCAGAGACCCCGGGGGGACCTACGAGCAGTACTTC. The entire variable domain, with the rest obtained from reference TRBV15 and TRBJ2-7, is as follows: DAMVIQNPRYQVTQFGKPVTLSCSQTLNHNVMYWYQQKSSQAPKLLFHYYDKDFNNEADTPDNFQSRRPNTSFCFLDIRSPGLGDTAMYLCATSRDPGGTYEQYFGPGTRLTVT.

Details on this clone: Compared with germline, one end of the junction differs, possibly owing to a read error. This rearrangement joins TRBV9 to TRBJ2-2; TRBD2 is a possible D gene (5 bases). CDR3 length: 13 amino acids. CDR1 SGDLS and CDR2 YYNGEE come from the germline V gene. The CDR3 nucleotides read TGTGCCAGCAGCGTAATAACACCCGGGGAGCTGCTTTTT. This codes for CASSVITPGELLF.

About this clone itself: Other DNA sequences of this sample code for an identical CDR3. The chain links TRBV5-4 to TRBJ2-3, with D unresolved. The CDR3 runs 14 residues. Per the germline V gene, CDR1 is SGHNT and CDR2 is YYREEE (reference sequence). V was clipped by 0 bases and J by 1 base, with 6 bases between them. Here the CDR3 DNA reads TGTGCCAGCAGCTTGGCGGGCGGCACAGATACGCAGTATTTT. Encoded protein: CASSLAGGTDTQYF. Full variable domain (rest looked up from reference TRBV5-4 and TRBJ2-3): ETGVTQSPTHLIKTRGQQVTLRCSSQSGHNTVSWYQQALGQGPQFIFQYYREEENGRGNFPPRFSGLQFPNYSSELNVNALELDDSALYLCASSLAGGTDTQYFGPGTRLTVL.

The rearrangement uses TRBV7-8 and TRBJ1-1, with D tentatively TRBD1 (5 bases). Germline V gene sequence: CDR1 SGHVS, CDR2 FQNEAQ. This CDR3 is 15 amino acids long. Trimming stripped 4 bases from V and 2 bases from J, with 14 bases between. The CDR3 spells CASSSTGTANTEAFF. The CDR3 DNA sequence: TGTGCCAGCAGCTCGACCGGGACGGCAAACACTGAAGCTTTCTTT.

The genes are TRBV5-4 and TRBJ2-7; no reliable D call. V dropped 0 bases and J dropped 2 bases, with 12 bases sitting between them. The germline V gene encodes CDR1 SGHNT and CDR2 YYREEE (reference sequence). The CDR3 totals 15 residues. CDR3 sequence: CASSLGIGWTYEQYF. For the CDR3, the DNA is TGTGCCAGCAGCTTGGGGATAGGGTGGACCTACGAGCAGTACTTC.

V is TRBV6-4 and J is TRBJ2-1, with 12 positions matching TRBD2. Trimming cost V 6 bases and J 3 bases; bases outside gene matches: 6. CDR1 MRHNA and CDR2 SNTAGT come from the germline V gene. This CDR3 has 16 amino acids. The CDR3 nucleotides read TGTGCCAGCAGAGGACTAGCGGGAACCGTCTACAATGAGCAGTTCTTC. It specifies CASRGLAGTVYNEQFF.

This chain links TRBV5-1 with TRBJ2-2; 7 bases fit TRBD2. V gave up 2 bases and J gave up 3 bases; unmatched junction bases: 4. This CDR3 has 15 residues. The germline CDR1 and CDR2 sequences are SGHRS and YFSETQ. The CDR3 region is CASSLSGGYTGELFF. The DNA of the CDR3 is TGCGCCAGCAGCTTATCGGGAGGTTACACCGGGGAGCTGTTTTTT. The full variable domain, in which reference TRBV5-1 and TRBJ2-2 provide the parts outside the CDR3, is KAGVTQTPRYLIKTRGQQVTLSCSPISGHRSVSWYQQTPGQGLQFLFEYFSETQRNKGNFPGRFSGRQFSNSRSEMNVSTLELGDSALYLCASSLSGGYTGELFFGEGSRLTVL.

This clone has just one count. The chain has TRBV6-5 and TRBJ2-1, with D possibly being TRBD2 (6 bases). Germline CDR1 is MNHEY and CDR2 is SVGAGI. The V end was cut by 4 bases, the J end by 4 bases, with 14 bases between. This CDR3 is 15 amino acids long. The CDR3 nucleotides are TGTGCCAGCAGTTCCTTAACGGGAGCATACAATGAGCAGTTCTTC. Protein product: CASSSLTGAYNEQFF.

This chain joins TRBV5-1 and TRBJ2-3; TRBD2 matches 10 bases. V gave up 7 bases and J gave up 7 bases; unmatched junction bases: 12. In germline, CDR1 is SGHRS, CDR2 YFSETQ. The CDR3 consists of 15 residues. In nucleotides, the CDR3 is TGCGCCAGCGGCAACGGACTAGCGGACGACAATACGCAGTATTTT. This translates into CASGNGLADDNTQYF.

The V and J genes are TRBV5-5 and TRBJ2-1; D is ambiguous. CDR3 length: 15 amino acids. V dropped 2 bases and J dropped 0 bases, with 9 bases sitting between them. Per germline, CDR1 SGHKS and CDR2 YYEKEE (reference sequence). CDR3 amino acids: CASSFILPSYNEQFF. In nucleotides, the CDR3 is TGTGCCAGCAGCTTTATCCTCCCCTCCTACAATGAGCAGTTCTTC. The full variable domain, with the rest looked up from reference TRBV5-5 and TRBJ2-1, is DAGVTQSPTHLIKTRGQQVTLRCSPISGHKSVSWYQQVLGQGPQFIFQYYEKEERGRGNFPDRFSARQFPNYSSELNVNALLLGDSALYLCASSFILPSYNEQFFGPGTRLTVL.

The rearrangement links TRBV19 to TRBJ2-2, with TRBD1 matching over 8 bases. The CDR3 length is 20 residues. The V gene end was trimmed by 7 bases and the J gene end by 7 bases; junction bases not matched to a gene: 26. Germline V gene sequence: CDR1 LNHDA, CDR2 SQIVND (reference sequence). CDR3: CASTRSPLIGQGVLRGELFF. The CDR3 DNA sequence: TGTGCCAGTACCCGTAGCCCCCTCATCGGACAGGGAGTTTTACGCGGGGAGCTGTTTTTT. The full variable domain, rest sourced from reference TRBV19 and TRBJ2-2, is DGGITQSPKYLFRKEGQNVTLSCEQNLNHDAMYWYRQDPGQGLRLIYYSQIVNDFQKGDIAEGYSVSREKKESFPLTVTSAQKNPTAFYLCASTRSPLIGQGVLRGELFFGEGSRLTVL.

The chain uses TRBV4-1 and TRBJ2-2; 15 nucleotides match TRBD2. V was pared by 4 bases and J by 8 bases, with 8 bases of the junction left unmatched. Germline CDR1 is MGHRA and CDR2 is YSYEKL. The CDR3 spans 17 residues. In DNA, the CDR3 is TGCGCCAGCAGCCCCGGACTAGCGGGAGGGCCCCCGGGGGAGCTGTTTTTT. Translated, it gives CASSPGLAGGPPGELFF.

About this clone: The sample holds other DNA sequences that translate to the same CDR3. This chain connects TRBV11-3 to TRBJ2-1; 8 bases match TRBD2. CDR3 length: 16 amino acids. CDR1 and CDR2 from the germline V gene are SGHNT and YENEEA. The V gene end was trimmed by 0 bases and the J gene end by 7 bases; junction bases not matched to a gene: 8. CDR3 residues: CASSLDLAGGPNEQFF. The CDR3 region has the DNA TGTGCCAGCAGCTTAGATCTAGCGGGTGGGCCAAATGAGCAGTTCTTC.

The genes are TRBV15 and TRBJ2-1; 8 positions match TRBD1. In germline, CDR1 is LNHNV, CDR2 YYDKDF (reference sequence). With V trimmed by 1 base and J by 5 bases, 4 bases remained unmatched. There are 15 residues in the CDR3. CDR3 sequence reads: CATSRGNRGDNEQFF. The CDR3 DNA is TGTGCCACCAGCAGAGGGAACAGGGGGGACAATGAGCAGTTCTTC. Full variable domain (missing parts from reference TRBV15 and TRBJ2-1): DAMVIQNPRYQVTQFGKPVTLSCSQTLNHNVMYWYQQKSSQAPKLLFHYYDKDFNNEADTPDNFQSRRPNTSFCFLDIRSPGLGDTAMYLCATSRGNRGDNEQFFGPGTRLTVL.

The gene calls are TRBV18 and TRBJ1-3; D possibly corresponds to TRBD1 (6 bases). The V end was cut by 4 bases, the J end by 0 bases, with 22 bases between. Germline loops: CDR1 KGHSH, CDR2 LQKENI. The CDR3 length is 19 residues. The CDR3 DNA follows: TGTGCCAGCTCACAATTAGGACCTGGACAGAAGAGCTCTGGAAACACCATATATTTT. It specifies CASSQLGPGQKSSGNTIYF.

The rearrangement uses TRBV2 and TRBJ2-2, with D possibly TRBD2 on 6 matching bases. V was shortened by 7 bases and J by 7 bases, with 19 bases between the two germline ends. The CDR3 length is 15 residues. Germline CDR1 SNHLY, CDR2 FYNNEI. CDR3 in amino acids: CASIRAPGTYGELFF. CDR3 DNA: TGTGCCAGCATCCGAGCCCCCGGGACTTACGGGGAGCTGTTTTTT.

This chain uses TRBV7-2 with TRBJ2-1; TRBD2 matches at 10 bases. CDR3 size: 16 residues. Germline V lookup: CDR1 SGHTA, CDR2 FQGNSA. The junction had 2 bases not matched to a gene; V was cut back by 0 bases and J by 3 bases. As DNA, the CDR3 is TGTGCCAGCAGCTTAGCTAGCGGGAGGTACTACAATGAGCAGTTCTTC. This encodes CASSLASGRYYNEQFF.

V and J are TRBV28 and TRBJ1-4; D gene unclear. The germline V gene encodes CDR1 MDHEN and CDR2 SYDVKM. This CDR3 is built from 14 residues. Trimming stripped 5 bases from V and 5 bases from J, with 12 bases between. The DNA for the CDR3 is TGTGCCAGCAGTCCCCACAGCATGAATGAAAAACTGTTTTTT. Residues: CASSPHSMNEKLFF.